The next 19 T cell receptor beta chains were all read from a single sample in a study of T cells after yellow fever vaccination (dated by TCRdb to between 2017 and 2020). The method behind the library was 5' RACE. The instrument given in TCRdb is Illumina NovaSeq 6000. The public sequencing data were trimmed at Q25 with fastp and processed into clonotypes with MiXCR by TCRdb, which kept only in-frame beta chains. Identical CDR3 proteins give one entry, which carries the most common genes and DNA. In this sample the table shows over 300,000 distinct CDR3 sequences, roughly 3.5% of which occur a single time. 23% of the sample lies in the top ten. Explained via the paper, the treatment or condition label denotes: live attenuated yellow fever vaccine strain. The sequenced sample was PBMCs, obtained on the day of the yellow fever booster vaccination. The receptors originated from a man between 18 and 35 years old who received the YFV17D yellow fever vaccine.

DNA of the CDR3: TGTGCCAGCAGAATAATGACTAGCGGGGGGGCCTACGAGCAGTACTTC. Translated: CASRIMTSGGAYEQYF. The chain combines TRBV6-6 with TRBJ2-7; 14 nucleotides match TRBD2. V gave up 6 bases and J gave up 2 bases; unmatched junction bases: 6. This CDR3 is built from 16 residues. Germline V gene sequence: CDR1 MNHNY, CDR2 SVGAGI (reference sequence).

The CDR3 loop is CASSPPGLFSSYEQYV. The CDR3, as DNA: TGTGCCAGCAGCCCCCCGGGACTCTTTAGCTCCTACGAGCAGTACGTC. The rearrangement joins TRBV28 to TRBJ2-7; maybe TRBD2 (6 bases). The CDR3 has 16 residues. V was clipped by 6 bases and J by 0 bases, with 18 bases between them. The germline V gene encodes CDR1 MDHEN and CDR2 SYDVKM.

This clonotype came up many times. The chain uses TRBV6-5 and TRBJ2-5; D perhaps matches TRBD1 (6 bases). The CDR3 runs to 13 residues. Trimming took 8 bases from V and 5 from J, leaving 15 bases between them. Germline values: CDR1 MNHEY, CDR2 SVGAGI. CDR3 sequence reads: CASASTGHETQYF. The CDR3 bases are TGTGCCAGCGCCTCGACAGGACACGAGACCCAGTACTTC.

This clonotype has a handful of counts. The V and J genes are TRBV4-1 and TRBJ2-5; no reliable D call. Trimming took off 1 base at V and 6 bases at J, with 15 bases between the two ends. Per germline, CDR1 MGHRA and CDR2 YSYEKL. CDR3 size: 15 residues. The CDR3 protein is CASSQVVAFPQTQYF. The CDR3 region has the DNA TGCGCCAGCAGCCAAGTTGTGGCGTTCCCCCAGACCCAGTACTTC.

This clonotype was detected a few times. The chain joins TRBV15 to TRBJ2-3; no clear D. Germline CDR1 LNHNV, CDR2 YYDKDF (reference sequence). The CDR3 has 18 residues. The V and J ends lost 2 bases and 4 bases respectively, with 22 bases between them. DNA for the CDR3: TGTGCCACCAGCAGAACCCCTCAACTACGATCAGGTCCAGATACGCAGTATTTT. Encoded protein: CATSRTPQLRSGPDTQYF. The full variable domain, in which reference TRBV15 and TRBJ2-3 provide the parts outside the CDR3, is DAMVIQNPRYQVTQFGKPVTLSCSQTLNHNVMYWYQQKSSQAPKLLFHYYDKDFNNEADTPDNFQSRRPNTSFCFLDIRSPGLGDTAMYLCATSRTPQLRSGPDTQYFGPGTRLTVL.

This clonotype was seen more than once but under ten times. The chain carries TRBV15 and TRBJ2-5, with D unresolved. Trimming cost V 1 base and J 5 bases, with 11 bases left between them. The germline V gene has CDR1 LNHNV and CDR2 YYDKDF (reference sequence). CDR3 size: 14 residues. CDR3 sequence reads: CATSRGAVGETQYF. In DNA form, the CDR3 reads TGTGCCACCAGCAGAGGGGCGGTTGGGGAGACCCAGTACTTC.

In its sample, this clonotype was seen many times. The chain employs TRBV9 and TRBJ2-2; D remains unclear. The CDR3 is made up of 13 amino acids. V lost 0 bases and J lost 4, with 4 bases in between. Germline CDR1 SGDLS, CDR2 YYNGEE. The CDR3 DNA reads as TGTGCCAGCAGCGTAGCTCGCACCGGGGAGCTGTTTTTT. It codes for CASSVARTGELFF.

This clonotype was counted between two and nine times. This chain joins TRBV7-8 and TRBJ1-5, with D possibly being TRBD1 (6 bases). This CDR3 is built from 14 residues. V lost 1 base to trimming and J lost 7 bases, with 11 bases between them. Germline CDR1 and CDR2: SGHVS and FQNEAQ. DNA for the CDR3: TGTGCCAGCAGCTTAGGGACAGAACGGCAGCCCCAGCATTTT. Its protein is CASSLGTERQPQHF.

This chain uses TRBV18 with TRBJ1-5; a possible D gene is TRBD1 (6 bases). Trimming shortened V by 2 bases and J by 3 bases, and 14 bases separated the two germline ends. This CDR3 comprises 16 residues. Germline V gene data show CDR1 as KGHSH and CDR2 as LQKENI. CDR3 in amino acids: CASSPGEGGANQPQHF. The CDR3, as DNA: TGTGCCAGCTCACCAGGAGAAGGGGGAGCCAATCAGCCCCAGCATTTT.

The chain has TRBV20-1 and TRBJ1-4; D may be TRBD1 (5 bases). The CDR3 extends over 13 amino acids. Germline loops: CDR1 DFQATT, CDR2 SNEGSKA (reference sequence). V was pared by 6 bases and J by 7 bases, with 15 bases between. DNA of the CDR3: TGCAGTGCCACGGGCCGGGGCGGTGAAAAACTGTTTTTT. It is translated as CSATGRGGEKLFF.

This clonotype was counted at least ten times. This chain links TRBV5-1 with TRBJ1-1; no definite D call. Germline lookup yields CDR1 SGHRS and CDR2 YFSETQ. The CDR3 is 14 amino acids. V was shortened by 0 bases and J by 5 bases, with 11 bases between the two germline ends. CDR3 loop: CASSLVGIGTEAFF. The CDR3 nucleotides read TGCGCCAGCAGCTTGGTAGGTATTGGGACTGAAGCTTTCTTT.

This sequence joins TRBV13 and TRBJ2-1, with D tentatively TRBD1 or TRBD2 (6 bases each). The CDR3 has 15 amino acids. The ends were cut back, 8 bases at V and 5 bases at J, with 19 bases in the middle. Germline V gene data show CDR1 as PRHDT and CDR2 as FYEKMQ (reference sequence). In nucleotides, the CDR3 is TGTGCCAGCGCCCGCGAGGGGGGTGTTCACAATGAGCAGTTCTTC. Translation gives CASAREGGVHNEQFF.

This clonotype was recorded a few times. The chain combines TRBV6-5 with TRBJ1-1, with 9 bases identical to TRBD1. The CDR3 runs to 18 residues. CDR1 is MNHEY and CDR2 is SVGAGI in the germline V gene. V was pared by 3 bases and J by 3 bases, with 14 bases of the junction left unmatched. CDR3 sequence reads: CASSYFAPVTGGDTEAFF. The DNA for the CDR3 is TGTGCCAGCAGTTATTTCGCACCCGTGACAGGGGGTGACACTGAAGCTTTCTTT.

This clonotype was observed a handful of times. The V gene is TRBV7-9, the J gene TRBJ1-5, with unresolved D. This CDR3 is 13 amino acids long. Per the germline V gene, CDR1 is SEHNR and CDR2 is FQNEAQ (reference sequence). The V and J ends lost 5 bases and 0 bases respectively, with 5 bases between them. The CDR3: CASSVYSNQPQHF. As DNA, the CDR3 is TGTGCCAGCAGCGTATATAGCAATCAGCCCCAGCATTTT. Using reference TRBV7-9 and TRBJ1-5 for the parts outside the CDR3, the full variable domain is DTGVSQNPRHKITKRGQNVTFRCDPISEHNRLYWYRQTLGQGPEFLTYFQNEAQLEKSRLLSDRFSAERPKGSFSTLEIQRTEQGDSAMYLCASSVYSNQPQHFGDGTRLSIL.

This clonotype was counted at least ten times. The chain uses TRBV11-2 and TRBJ2-5, with TRBD2 matching over 9 bases. The germline CDR1 and CDR2 sequences are SGHAT and FQNNGV. CDR3 length equals 15 residues. Germline trimming cut 6 bases from V and 1 base from J; bases unmatched to any gene: 6. The CDR3, as DNA: TGTGCCAGCAGTCCAAGCGGGGGGTTCCAAGAGACCCAGTACTTC. This encodes CASSPSGGFQETQYF. The full variable domain, completed using reference TRBV11-2 and TRBJ2-5, is EAGVAQSPRYKIIEKRQSVAFWCNPISGHATLYWYQQILGQGPKLLIQFQNNGVVDDSQLPKDRFSAERLKGVDSTLKIQPAKLEDSAVYLCASSPSGGFQETQYFGPGTRLLVL.

This clonotype was counted ten times or more. V usage is TRBV6-5 and J usage is TRBJ1-3; D possibly corresponds to TRBD1 (6 bases). The CDR3 contains 15 residues. Between the trimmed V and J ends, which lost 6 bases and 2 bases, there was a span of 14 bases. Per the germline V gene, CDR1 is MNHEY and CDR2 is SVGAGI. The CDR3 DNA reads TGTGCCAGCAGCCATATTCAGGGGACTGGAAACACCATATATTTT. It is translated as CASSHIQGTGNTIYF.

V is TRBV12-3 or TRBV12-4 and J is TRBJ1-2; no definite D call. Trimming took 11 bases from V and 7 from J, leaving 20 bases between them. CDR3 length equals 13 residues. This CDR3 reads CAATTSDWGGYTF. The CDR3 nucleotides are TGTGCCGCTACCACCAGCGACTGGGGTGGCTACACCTTC.

The table lists this clonotype with many counts. CDR3 loop: CASSPGWGPGELFF. CDR3 bases: TGTGCCAGCTCACCCGGCTGGGGCCCCGGGGAGCTGTTTTTT. The chain couples TRBV18 to TRBJ2-2, with D possibly TRBD1 on 5 matching bases. Germline V gene lookup returns CDR1 KGHSH and CDR2 LQKENI. The CDR3 consists of 14 residues. Trimming removed 3 bases at V and 6 bases at J, with 11 bases between.

In DNA, the CDR3 is TGTGCCGATGCGGGGGGCCCTTCTAGCACAGATACGCAGTATTTT. Its translation is CADAGGPSSTDTQYF. This chain links TRBV2 with TRBJ2-3, with 8 bases fitting TRBD2. This CDR3 has 15 residues. Germline V CDR1 and CDR2: SNHLY, FYNNEI. V gave up 11 bases and J gave up 0 bases; unmatched junction bases: 10.